This entry describes one TCR beta chain. In its sample, this clonotype was seen many times. Its binding antigen is unknown. No quality values exist for individual bases; no much larger clone is one base distant. Read against the paper, the sample's time point label means: newly diagnosed GD, antithyroid drugs for less than 3 months. For both TCR sequencing and RNA sequencing, RNA was extracted from PBMCs in TRIzol. The diagnosis of Graves' disease was made according to American Thyroid Association guidelines. Recruitment of patients was carried out at an endocrinology department in Xi'an, China. Each patient gave approximately 10 milliliters of peripheral blood, collected in an EDTA anticoagulant tube. Ficoll Paque Plus density gradient separation was used to isolate PBMCs, and no further T cell sorting was performed. RNA quality was checked with an Agilent 2100 Bioanalyzer and agarose gel, and concentration with a NanoDrop 2000.

The source of the sample is a study of regulatory T cells in long-lasting Graves disease (dated by TCRdb to about 2021). Notes on the research overall: In the newly diagnosed Graves' disease group, patients had been taking antithyroid drugs for less than 3 months. Peripheral blood TCR sequencing and RNA sequencing compared persistent Graves' disease patients with newly diagnosed Graves' disease patients. The study took place in China and was registered as a clinical trial. A total of roughly 35 samples were covered by TCR sequencing, comprising roughly 13 persistent and approximately 20 newly diagnosed Graves' disease patients.

To prepare the library, multiplex PCR was applied. Instrument used: Illumina HiSeq 4000. CDR3 regions were amplified by Arm-PCR with iRepertoire HTBI primers to construct TCR beta libraries. PCR products were gel purified before sequencing. In the source study's methods: Across samples, roughly 60 TRBV and roughly 13 TRBJ segments were identified and used for gene usage analysis of CDR3 amino acid clonotypes. Filtered high-quality paired reads were merged into contigs using COPE and FqMerger. BLAST was used to align contigs to IMGT TRBV, TRBD and TRBJ reference genes, with CDR3 defined following IMGT. Clonotypes above 0.1% frequency were classified as highly expanded clones. Repertoire diversity was measured by Shannon entropy, and V-J evenness by the Gini coefficient. A clonotype was considered public if more than one individual shared it. TCRdb reanalyzed the raw reads on its own, using fastp at Q25 for trimming and MiXCR for clone calling, and kept in-frame beta chains. Every entry covers one CDR3 protein and lists the most common genes and DNA from its rows. The authors' filters were not applied to this entry. This sample comprises about half a million distinct CDR3 sequences, 12% of them detected only once. The ten largest account for roughly 9.3% of the sample.

On the study overall, not on this receptor specifically: Patients with persistent disease shared more public clonotypes (around 2,500) than newly diagnosed patients did (about 1,000). The authors noted that the small sample size was a limitation that may lower accuracy. Only peripheral blood was studied, because thyroid tissue, the primary lesion, was inaccessible. Compared with newly diagnosed patients, patients with persistent Graves' disease had lower TCR Shannon entropy and fewer highly expanded clones, which suggests clonal expansion. Only the TCR beta chain was sequenced and analyzed.

These data also featured in a second study, about T cells in Graves' hyperthyroidism and ophthalmopathy. Per that second paper: A patient counted as having stable Graves' hyperthyroidism if no progression to ophthalmopathy occurred over 18 months of follow-up. The hyperthyroidism patients were between 18 and 65 years old and newly diagnosed, with a disease duration of less than 2 months. The study excluded patients with uncontrolled infections, other autoimmune diseases, pregnancy or lactation. Diagnoses were established on the basis of clinical symptoms, serum thyroxine and TRAb, thyroid ultrasound, and orbital computed tomography. For the first round of RT-PCR on the TCR CDR3, the HTBI primer set was used together with the Qiagen OneStep RT-PCR kit. Most expanded thyroid clonotypes (frequency above 0.001) were also found in blood, which suggests that blood repertoires may mirror thyroid immune responses. A 13 V-J signature model separated ophthalmopathy from stable hyperthyroidism, with nearly 90% sensitivity and 81% to 83% specificity in cross-validation and 80%/75% in testing. In validation, the model predicted progression to ophthalmopathy a median of about 5.9 months before onset, with roughly 68% sensitivity and 72.22% specificity. To identify distinguishing TCR V-J signatures, a discovery cohort of about 100 patients was used, comprising fewer than 45 with Graves' ophthalmopathy and approximately 58 with stable Graves' hyperthyroidism. Whether ophthalmopathy could be predicted prospectively was tested in an independent validation cohort made up of 18 hyperthyroidism patients plus 17 patients who later progressed to ophthalmopathy. The 100 discovery patients were randomly divided into training and test sets at a 7:3 ratio. In addition, the study compared T-cell repertoires in thyroid tissue and in blood from six Graves' hyperthyroidism patients. After sampling, hyperthyroidism patients received methimazole starting at 30 mg daily, and ophthalmopathy patients received high-dose intravenous methylprednisolone. Libraries were constructed in a second round of multiplex PCR, after which size selection and purification were performed. Paired-end sequencing of the libraries was performed with 100 bp reads on an Illumina HiSeq2000. SOAPnuke was used to process the raw data, throwing out any read that contained adapters or uncalled bases, had a mean Phred below 15, or lacked an exact constant-primer or identifier match. High-quality paired reads were merged using COPE v1.2.5, and each unique nucleotide sequence was defined as a clonotype. MiTCR v1.1 was used to align the clonotypes against IMGT TRBV, TRBD and TRBJ reference segments. The analysis was restricted to V-J combinations with a frequency above 0.0001, which together covered 99.2% of the repertoires. A TCS score was defined as the ratio between F50 (clonal expansion) and ExV (chaos), using BLOSUM62-based TCRdist between CDR3 peptides within each V-J. Welch's t-statistics and random forest reduced 450 to 600 V-J features to 10 to 15, which were used in a naive Bayes classifier (R e1071). No statistical method was used to set the sample size in advance, and investigators knew the group allocation. TCR Vbeta CDR3 sequencing of 140 or so peripheral blood samples (roughly 41 ophthalmopathy, under 80 hyperthyroidism and approximately 17 progressor patients) is reported in the paper.

The sequencing here drew on peripheral blood mononuclear cells (PBMCs), taken at new diagnosis, from a patient treated with antithyroid drugs. The TCR comes from a woman under 40 with Graves disease. Donor details come from another sample of the same person, matched by shared clones.

The base sequence is TGTGCCATCAGTGACACCGGGACTAGTTTCGCAGATACGCAGTATTTT. Its product reads: CAISDTGTSFADTQYF. The sequence links TRBV10-3 to TRBJ2-3, and 8 junctional nucleotides match TRBD2. From V the trimming removes 3 bases and from J it removes 4 bases, while the gene matches leave 9 bases of the junction unaccounted for. CDR1 and CDR2 (ENHRY, SYGVKD) derive from the germline V gene. Including cysteine and phenylalanine, the CDR3 has 16 amino acids. Only the CDR3 region is kept as DNA, spanning 48 bases read in frame from base 1.